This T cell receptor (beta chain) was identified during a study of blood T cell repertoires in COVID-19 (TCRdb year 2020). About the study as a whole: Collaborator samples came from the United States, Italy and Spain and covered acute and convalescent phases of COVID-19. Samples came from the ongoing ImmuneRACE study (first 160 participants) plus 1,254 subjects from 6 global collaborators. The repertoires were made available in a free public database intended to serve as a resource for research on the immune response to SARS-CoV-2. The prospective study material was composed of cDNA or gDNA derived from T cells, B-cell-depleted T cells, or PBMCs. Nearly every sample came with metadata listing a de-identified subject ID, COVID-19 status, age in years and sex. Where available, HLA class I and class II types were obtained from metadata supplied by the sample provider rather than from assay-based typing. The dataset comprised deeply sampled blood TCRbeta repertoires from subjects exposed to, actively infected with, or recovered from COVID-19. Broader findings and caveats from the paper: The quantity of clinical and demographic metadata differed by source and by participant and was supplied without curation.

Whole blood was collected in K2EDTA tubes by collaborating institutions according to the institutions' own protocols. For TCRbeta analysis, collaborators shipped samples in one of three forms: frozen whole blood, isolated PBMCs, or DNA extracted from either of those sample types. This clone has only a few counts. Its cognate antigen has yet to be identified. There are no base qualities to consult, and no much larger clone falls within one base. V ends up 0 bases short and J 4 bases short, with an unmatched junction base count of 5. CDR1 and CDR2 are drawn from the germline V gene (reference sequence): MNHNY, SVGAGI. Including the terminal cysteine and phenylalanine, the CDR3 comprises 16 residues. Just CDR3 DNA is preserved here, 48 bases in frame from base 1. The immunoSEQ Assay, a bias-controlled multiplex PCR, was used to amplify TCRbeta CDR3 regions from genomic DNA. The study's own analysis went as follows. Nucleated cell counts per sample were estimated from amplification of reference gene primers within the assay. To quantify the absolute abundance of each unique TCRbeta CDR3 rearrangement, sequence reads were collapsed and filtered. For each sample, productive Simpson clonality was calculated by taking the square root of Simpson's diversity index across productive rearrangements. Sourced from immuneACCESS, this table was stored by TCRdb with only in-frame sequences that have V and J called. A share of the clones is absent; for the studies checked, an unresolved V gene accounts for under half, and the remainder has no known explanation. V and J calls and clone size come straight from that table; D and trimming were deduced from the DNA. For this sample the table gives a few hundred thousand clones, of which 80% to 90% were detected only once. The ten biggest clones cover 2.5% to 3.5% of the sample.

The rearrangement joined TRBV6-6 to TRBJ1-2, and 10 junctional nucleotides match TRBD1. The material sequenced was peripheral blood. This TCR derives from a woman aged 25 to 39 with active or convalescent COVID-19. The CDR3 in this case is CASSYSAWDRGYGYTF. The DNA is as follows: TGTGCCAGCAGTTACTCAGCCTGGGACAGGGGCTATGGCTACACCTTC.